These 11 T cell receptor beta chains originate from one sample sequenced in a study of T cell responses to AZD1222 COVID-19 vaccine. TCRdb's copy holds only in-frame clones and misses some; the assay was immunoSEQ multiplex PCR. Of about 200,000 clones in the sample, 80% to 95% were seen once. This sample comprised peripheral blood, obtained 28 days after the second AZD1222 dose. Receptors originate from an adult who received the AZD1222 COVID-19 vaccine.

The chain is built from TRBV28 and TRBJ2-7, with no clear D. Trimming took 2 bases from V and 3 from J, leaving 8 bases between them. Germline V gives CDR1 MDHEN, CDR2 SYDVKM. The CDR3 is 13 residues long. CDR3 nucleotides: TGTGCCAGCAGTTTAGGTACCTTCTACGAGCAGTACTTC. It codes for CASSLGTFYEQYF.

The CDR3 is CASSQVGSHNEQFF. DNA of the CDR3: TGCGCCAGCAGCCAAGTCGGGAGTCACAATGAGCAGTTCTTC. The V call is TRBV4-1, the J call TRBJ2-1; possibly TRBD2 for D (6 bases). The CDR3 runs to 14 residues. Per germline, CDR1 MGHRA and CDR2 YSYEKL. The germline V and J ends were trimmed by 1 base and 5 bases, with 9 bases remaining between them.

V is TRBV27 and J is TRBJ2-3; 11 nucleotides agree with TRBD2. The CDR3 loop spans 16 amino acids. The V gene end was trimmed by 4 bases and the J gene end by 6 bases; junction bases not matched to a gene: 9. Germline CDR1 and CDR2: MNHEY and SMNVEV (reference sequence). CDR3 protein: CASSSQLAGDEDTQYF. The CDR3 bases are TGTGCCAGCAGTTCCCAACTAGCGGGAGACGAGGATACGCAGTATTTT.

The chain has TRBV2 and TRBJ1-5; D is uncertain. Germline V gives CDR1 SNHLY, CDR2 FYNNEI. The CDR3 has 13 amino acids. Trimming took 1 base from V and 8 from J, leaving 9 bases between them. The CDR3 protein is CASSEGVYEPQHF. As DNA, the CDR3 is TGTGCCAGCAGTGAAGGGGTTTATGAGCCCCAGCATTTT.

The CDR3 region is CAWSVTIPAPELAGTITQYF. The CDR3 bases are TGTGCCTGGAGTGTAACCATTCCAGCCCCGGAACTAGCGGGAACGATCACGCAGTATTTT. This chain uses TRBV30 with TRBJ2-3; TRBD2 agrees at 10 bases. CDR1 and CDR2 (germline): GTSNPN, SVGIG (reference sequence). Losses at the gene ends were 0 bases for V and 9 bases for J; bases not matched to a gene: 24. The CDR3 is 20 residues long. The full variable domain, its missing parts supplied by reference TRBV30 and TRBJ2-3, is SQTIHQWPATLVQPVGSPLSLECTVEGTSNPNLYWYRQAAGRGLQLLFYSVGIGQISSEVPQNLSASRPQDRQFILSSKKLLLSDSGFYLCAWSVTIPAPELAGTITQYFGPGTRLTVL.

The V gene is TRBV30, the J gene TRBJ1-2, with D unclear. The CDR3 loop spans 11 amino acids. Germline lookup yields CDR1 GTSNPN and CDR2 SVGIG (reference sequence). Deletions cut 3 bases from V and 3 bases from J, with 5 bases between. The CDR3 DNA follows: TGTGCCTGGAGCGAATACTATGGCTACACCTTC. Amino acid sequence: CAWSEYYGYTF.

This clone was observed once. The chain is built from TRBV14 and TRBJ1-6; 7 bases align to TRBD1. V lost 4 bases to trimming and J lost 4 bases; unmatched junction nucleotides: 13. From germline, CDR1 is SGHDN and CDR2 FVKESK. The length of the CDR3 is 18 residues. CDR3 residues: CASSLFAHRGGYNSPLHF. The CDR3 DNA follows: TGTGCCAGCAGCCTTTTCGCTCACAGGGGCGGATATAATTCACCCCTCCACTTT.

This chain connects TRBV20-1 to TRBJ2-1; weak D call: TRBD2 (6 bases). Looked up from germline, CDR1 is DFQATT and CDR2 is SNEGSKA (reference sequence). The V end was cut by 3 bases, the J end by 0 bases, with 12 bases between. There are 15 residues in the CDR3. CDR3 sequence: CSASSRGDSYNEQFF. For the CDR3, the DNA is TGCAGTGCTAGTTCCCGCGGGGACTCCTACAATGAGCAGTTCTTC.

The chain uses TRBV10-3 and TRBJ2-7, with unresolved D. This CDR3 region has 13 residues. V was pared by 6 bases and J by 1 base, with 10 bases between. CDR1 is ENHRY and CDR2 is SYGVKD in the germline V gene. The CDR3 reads CAISKTVSYEQYF. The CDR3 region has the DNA TGTGCCATCAGCAAAACAGTATCCTACGAGCAGTACTTC.

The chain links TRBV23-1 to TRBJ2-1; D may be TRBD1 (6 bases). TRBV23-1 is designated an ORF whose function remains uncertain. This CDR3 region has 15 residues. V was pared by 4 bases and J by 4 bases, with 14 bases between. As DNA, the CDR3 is TGCGCCAGCAGTCTAAAGGGGGAGCAGTACAATGAGCAGTTCTTC. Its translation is CASSLKGEQYNEQFF.

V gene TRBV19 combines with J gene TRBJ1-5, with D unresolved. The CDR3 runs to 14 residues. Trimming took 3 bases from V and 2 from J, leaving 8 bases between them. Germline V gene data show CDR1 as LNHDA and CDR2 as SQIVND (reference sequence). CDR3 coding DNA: TGTGCCAGTAGTATCGTCCGGGGCAATCAGCCCCAGCATTTT. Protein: CASSIVRGNQPQHF.